The 32 T cell receptor beta chains listed next were all sequenced from one sample in a study of circulating tumor DNA in untreated peripheral T-cell lymphoma. The method was immunoSEQ multiplex PCR; TCRdb's version includes in-frame clones alone and lacks a portion of them. The data contain about 10,000 clones, about 75% of them singletons. Sequencing was done on a sample of tumor tissue. Source of these receptors: a human donor with peripheral T-cell lymphoma.

The chain links TRBV1 to TRBJ1-5; TRBD1 is the table's D call and was not checked against the DNA. TRBV1 is a recognized pseudogene. The CDR3 loop spans 16 amino acids. The DNA of the CDR3 is TGCGCCAGCAGCCAAGATGGGACAGGGATTTATCAGCCCCAGCATTTT. Amino acids: CASSQDGTGIYQPQHF.

The rearrangement joins TRBV6-8 to TRBJ1-1; D is perhaps TRBD1 (6 bases). CDR3 length: 16 amino acids. Trimming left V 1 base short and J 1 base short, with 13 bases between. CDR1 is MNHGY and CDR2 is SAAAGT in the germline V gene. For the CDR3, the DNA is TGTGCCAGCAGTTACTGGTCCGGGGGCAGGAACACTGAAGCTTTCTTT. It specifies CASSYWSGGRNTEAFF.

This chain uses TRBV15 with TRBJ1-6; D gene ambiguous. Germline-derived CDR1 and CDR2 are LNHNV and YYDKDF (reference sequence). With 4 bases removed from V and 5 bases from J, the gap between germline ends came to 12 bases. This CDR3 has 15 residues. The CDR3 DNA follows: TGTGCCACCAGCATACGGACGGGCGATAATTCACCCCTCCACTTT. As protein: CATSIRTGDNSPLHF.

The CDR3 loop reads CSVPGQGGETQYF. CDR3 bases: TGCAGCGTCCCGGGACAGGGGGGAGAGACCCAGTACTTC. This chain connects TRBV29-1 to TRBJ2-5, with 11 bases aligning to TRBD1. The J segment lost 4 bases and the V segment lost 6 bases, leaving 4 bases of the junction unmatched. This CDR3 spans 13 amino acids. CDR1 and CDR2 (germline): SQVTM, ANQGSEA.

The chain couples TRBV5-1 to TRBJ2-7; D not certain. Trimming pared 4 bases from V and 5 bases from J, leaving 19 bases between. Germline-derived CDR1 and CDR2 are SGHRS and YFSETQ. CDR3 length equals 15 residues. As DNA, the CDR3 is TGCGCCAGCAGCCAAGTTGGGTTCCCTAGGGACGAGCAGTACTTC. It specifies CASSQVGFPRDEQYF.

The chain is built from TRBV5-1 and TRBJ2-1; TRBD2 agrees at 9 bases. The CDR3 is 17 residues long. J lost 3 bases, V lost 3 bases, and 10 bases had no gene match. Germline V gives CDR1 SGHRS, CDR2 YFSETQ. CDR3 DNA sequence: TGCGCCAGCAGCTCACCGGCGGCGGGGGGGTTCTACAATGAGCAGTTCTTC. It specifies CASSSPAAGGFYNEQFF.

J is TRBJ1-1 and V is TRBV28, with D unresolved. V was cut by 6 bases and J by 11 bases, with 16 bases left in between. Germline CDR1 MDHEN, CDR2 SYDVKM. The CDR3 sequence is 12 residues long. CDR3 in DNA: TGTGCCAGCAGCCCCCCCGGGGAGGTGGCTTTCTTT. Protein product: CASSPPGEVAFF. The full variable domain, rest sourced from reference TRBV28 and TRBJ1-1, is DVKVTQSSRYLVKRTGEKVFLECVQDMDHENMFWYRQDPGLGLRLIYFSYDVKMKEKGDIPEGYSVSREKKERFSLILESASTNQTSMYLCASSPPGEVAFFGQGTRLTVV.

This chain uses TRBV29-1 with TRBJ2-7, with TRBD1 matching 7 bases. CDR1 SQVTM and CDR2 ANQGSEA come from the germline V gene. This CDR3 comprises 13 residues. After removal of 6 bases from V and 0 bases from J, the junction contained 5 bases not matched to a gene. CDR3 DNA sequence: TGCAGCGTAACCCGACAGGGCTCCTACGAGCAGTACTTC. Amino acid sequence: CSVTRQGSYEQYF.

V and J are TRBV4-1 and TRBJ2-5, with 8 bases lining up with TRBD1. From germline, CDR1 is MGHRA and CDR2 YSYEKL. V lost 4 bases and J lost 5; bases outside the gene matches: 6. This CDR3 has 14 residues. CDR3 DNA: TGCGCCAGCAGCCCCGGACAGGGAGGCGAGACCCAGTACTTC. As protein: CASSPGQGGETQYF.

The chain uses TRBV15 and TRBJ2-3; no clear D. With 0 bases removed from V and 4 bases from J, the gap between germline ends came to 14 bases. The CDR3 runs 16 residues. Germline CDR1 reads LNHNV; CDR2 reads YYDKDF (reference sequence). CDR3 in amino acids: CATSRDEWVNPDTQYF. CDR3 sequence (DNA): TGTGCCACCAGCAGAGATGAATGGGTCAACCCAGATACGCAGTATTTT.

This clone has more than one count but fewer than ten. The chain combines TRBV19 with TRBJ1-5, with TRBD1 identical over 7 bases. In germline, CDR1 is LNHDA, CDR2 SQIVND (reference sequence). Trimming cost V 6 bases and J 7 bases; bases outside gene matches: 9. This CDR3 has 14 residues. CDR3 sequence reads: CASSTTGRLQPQHF. CDR3 nucleotide sequence: TGTGCCAGTAGCACGACAGGGAGGTTGCAGCCCCAGCATTTT.

This sequence joins TRBV29-1 and TRBJ1-1; unclear D gene. Trimming shortened V by 1 base and J by 0 bases, and 6 bases separated the two germline ends. The CDR3 spans 13 residues. Germline CDR1 and CDR2: SQVTM and ANQGSEA. CDR3 amino acids: CSVEAWLNTEAFF. The CDR3 nucleotides read TGCAGCGTTGAAGCATGGCTGAACACTGAAGCTTTCTTT.

The CDR3: CASSWGVYEQYF. In DNA form, the CDR3 reads TGTGCCAGCTCATGGGGGGTCTACGAGCAGTACTTC. V usage is TRBV18 and J usage is TRBJ2-7; a weak D match, TRBD2 (6 bases). V gave up 5 bases and J gave up 3 bases, with 8 bases separating them. Germline CDR1 and CDR2: KGHSH and LQKENI. The CDR3 has 12 amino acids.

The rearrangement joins TRBV28 to TRBJ2-3; a possible D gene is TRBD2 (6 bases). The CDR3 runs 13 residues. The germline CDR1 and CDR2 sequences are MDHEN and SYDVKM. V was shortened by 3 bases and J by 4 bases, with 8 bases between the two germline ends. The CDR3 protein is CASSFGLPDTQYF. CDR3 bases: TGTGCCAGCAGTTTTGGACTACCAGATACGCAGTATTTT.

This clone was detected once. The CDR3 coding sequence is TGTGCCAGCAGCTTTTTGGAGGCCTGGGATGGCTACACCTTC. Its translation is CASSFLEAWDGYTF. The V call is TRBV11-3, the J call TRBJ1-2; D uncertain. Deletions cut 3 bases from V and 6 bases from J, with 14 bases between. The germline V gene encodes CDR1 SGHNT and CDR2 YENEEA. The CDR3 is made up of 14 amino acids. The full variable domain, completed using reference TRBV11-3 and TRBJ1-2, is EAGVVQSPRYKIIEKKQPVAFWCNPISGHNTLYWYLQNLGQGPELLIRYENEEAVDDSQLPKDRFSAERLKGVDSTLKIQPAELGDSAVYLCASSFLEAWDGYTFGSGTRLTVV.

In its sample, this clone was seen once. The genes are TRBV10-2 and TRBJ2-1, with 8 bases that match TRBD2. The germline gives CDR1 WSHSY, CDR2 SAAADI. This CDR3 contains 14 residues. The V and J ends lost 3 bases and 6 bases, in that order; junction bases with no gene match: 4. The DNA of the CDR3 is TGCGCCAGCAGTGAAGCGGGGGAGATCAATGAGCAGTTCTTC. Its translation is CASSEAGEINEQFF.

J is TRBJ2-7 and V is TRBV6-8, with 8 bases fitting TRBD1. V dropped 6 bases and J dropped 0; count of bases not matched to a gene: 4. Germline loops: CDR1 MNHGY, CDR2 SAAAGT. This CDR3 contains 14 residues. The CDR3 region has the DNA TGTGCCAGCAGAAGACAGGGGTCCTCCTACGAGCAGTACTTC. Encoded protein: CASRRQGSSYEQYF.

Only one count was recorded for this clone. V is TRBV28 and J is TRBJ1-5; D remains ambiguous. The ends were cut back, 3 bases at V and 6 bases at J, with 18 bases in the middle. The CDR3 runs to 16 residues. CDR1 and CDR2 from the germline V gene are MDHEN and SYDVKM. Written as DNA, the CDR3 is TGTGCCAGCAGTTTGGGTTTAGAACGGTTTACTCAGCCCCAGCATTTT. Translating gives CASSLGLERFTQPQHF.

The chain uses TRBV30 and TRBJ1-4; D gene unclear. V lost 0 bases and J lost 5, with 1 base in between. Germline lookup yields CDR1 GTSNPN and CDR2 SVGIG (reference sequence). CDR3 length equals 11 residues. Here the CDR3 DNA reads TGTGCCTGGAGTGTGAATGAAAAACTGTTTTTT. This sequence encodes CAWSVNEKLFF.

This chain joins TRBV18 and TRBJ1-2, with D maybe TRBD1 (5 bases). The germline V and J ends were trimmed by 2 bases and 0 bases, with 7 bases remaining between them. Germline V gene lookup returns CDR1 KGHSH and CDR2 LQKENI. This CDR3 contains 14 residues. CDR3 nucleotide sequence: TGTGCCAGCTCACCAGGGACTTCTAACTATGGCTACACCTTC. This sequence encodes CASSPGTSNYGYTF.

This chain uses TRBV28 with TRBJ1-1; D unclear. V was cut by 2 bases and J by 7 bases, with 8 bases left in between. CDR1 is MDHEN, CDR2 SYDVKM, per germline. The CDR3 runs to 12 residues. Here the CDR3 reads CASSLDGLEAFF. CDR3 in DNA: TGTGCCAGCAGTTTAGACGGTCTTGAAGCTTTCTTT.

Judged by abundance, this clone is medium-sized. J is TRBJ1-4 and V is TRBV28, with 9 bases matching TRBD1. The V gene end was trimmed by 4 bases and the J gene end by 7 bases; junction bases not matched to a gene: 4. Germline CDR1 reads MDHEN; CDR2 reads SYDVKM. The CDR3 extends over 14 amino acids. CDR3 DNA: TGTGCCAGCAGTTACAGGGGGCTGGGTGAAAAACTGTTTTTT. The encoded protein is CASSYRGLGEKLFF.

This clone has a single count. The chain has TRBV22-1 and TRBJ2-7; TRBD1, the D gene given by the table, was not confirmed from the DNA. TRBV22-1 corresponds to a pseudogene. This CDR3 region has 15 residues. CDR3 amino acids: CASSLVAGRGYEQYF. The DNA of the CDR3 is TGTGCCAGCAGTTTAGTAGCAGGCAGGGGATACGAGCAGTACTTC.

The V and J genes are TRBV6-8 and TRBJ2-7, with TRBD2 identical over 9 bases. There are 15 residues in the CDR3. V trimming: 7 bases; J trimming: 2 bases; junction bases outside the gene matches: 9. In germline, CDR1 is MNHGY, CDR2 SAAAGT. DNA for the CDR3: TGTGCCAGCACCAAAAGCGGGGGGCGAGCCTACGAGCAGTACTTC. Protein sequence: CASTKSGGRAYEQYF.

This clone appeared a single time. This chain joins TRBV10-2 and TRBJ1-5; D may be TRBD1 (5 bases). V was cut by 6 bases and J by 7 bases, with 19 bases left in between. Germline CDR1 is WSHSY and CDR2 is SAAADI. The CDR3 is 15 residues long. The CDR3 bases are TGCGCCAGCAGCTCCGGGACTACGGAGGGACAGCCCCAGCATTTT. Its translation: CASSSGTTEGQPQHF.

The chain joins TRBV19 to TRBJ1-4, with TRBD1 matching 8 bases. Trimming cost V 0 bases and J 6 bases; bases outside gene matches: 3. The germline gives CDR1 LNHDA, CDR2 SQIVND (reference sequence). This CDR3 region has 15 residues. The chain's CDR3 is CASSIEQGADEKLFF. CDR3 nucleotide sequence: TGTGCCAGTAGTATAGAGCAGGGGGCAGATGAAAAACTGTTTTTT. Variable domain in full (rest from reference TRBV19 and TRBJ1-4): DGGITQSPKYLFRKEGQNVTLSCEQNLNHDAMYWYRQDPGQGLRLIYYSQIVNDFQKGDIAEGYSVSREKKESFPLTVTSAQKNPTAFYLCASSIEQGADEKLFFGSGTQLSVL.

The genes are TRBV15 and TRBJ2-2; D perhaps matches TRBD1 (6 bases). Trimming took off 0 bases at V and 6 bases at J, with 14 bases between the two ends. Germline lookup yields CDR1 LNHNV and CDR2 YYDKDF (reference sequence). The CDR3 consists of 16 residues. CDR3 nucleotides: TGTGCCACCAGCAGAGATAGGGGACAATTATCCGGGGAGCTGTTTTTT. Translating it yields CATSRDRGQLSGELFF.

The chain has TRBV6-7 and TRBJ1-3; D is undetermined. TRBV6-7 is sorted into the ORF group, with uncertain function. Trimming removed 5 bases at V and 2 bases at J, with 10 bases between. This CDR3 spans 14 amino acids. DNA for the CDR3: TGTGCCAGCAGTGAACGCGGGCCTGGAAACACCATATATTTT. Protein product: CASSERGPGNTIYF.

The chain joins TRBV11-3 to TRBJ2-4; 12 bases fit TRBD1. There are 19 residues in the CDR3. Germline V gene data show CDR1 as SGHNT and CDR2 as YENEEA. Trimming cost V 5 bases and J 1 base; bases outside gene matches: 12. CDR3 bases: TGTGCCAGCAGCCCCGGGGGGACAGGGGGCATAGGGGCCAAAAACATTCAGTACTTC. As protein: CASSPGGTGGIGAKNIQYF.

The CDR3 nucleotides read TGCGCCAGCAGTTTGAGGACAGGGTCCCCTTTAGCTGAAGCTTTCTTT. Translation: CASSLRTGSPLAEAFF. V is TRBV5-1 and J is TRBJ1-1, with TRBD1 matching over 8 bases. The CDR3 is made up of 16 amino acids. Germline V gene data show CDR1 as SGHRS and CDR2 as YFSETQ. V dropped 5 bases and J dropped 6; count of bases not matched to a gene: 15.

The sample holds a few counts of this clone. V usage is TRBV6-8 and J usage is TRBJ2-7; D ambiguous. CDR3 length equals 14 residues. Germline V gives CDR1 MNHGY, CDR2 SAAAGT. V was pared by 6 bases and J by 3 bases, with 15 bases between. The CDR3 DNA is TGTGCCAGCAGGATGGCTCACCTAAACTACGAGCAGTACTTC. Protein: CASRMAHLNYEQYF.

J is TRBJ2-1 and V is TRBV29-1, with D tentatively TRBD1 or TRBD2 (5 bases each). The CDR3 consists of 14 residues. V lost 7 bases, J lost 3 bases, and 16 bases lay in between. CDR1 is SQVTM and CDR2 is ANQGSEA in the germline V gene. In DNA, the CDR3 is TGCAGCGCCGAAGGGGACGCGAGCTACAATGAGCAGTTCTTC. This gives the protein CSAEGDASYNEQFF.